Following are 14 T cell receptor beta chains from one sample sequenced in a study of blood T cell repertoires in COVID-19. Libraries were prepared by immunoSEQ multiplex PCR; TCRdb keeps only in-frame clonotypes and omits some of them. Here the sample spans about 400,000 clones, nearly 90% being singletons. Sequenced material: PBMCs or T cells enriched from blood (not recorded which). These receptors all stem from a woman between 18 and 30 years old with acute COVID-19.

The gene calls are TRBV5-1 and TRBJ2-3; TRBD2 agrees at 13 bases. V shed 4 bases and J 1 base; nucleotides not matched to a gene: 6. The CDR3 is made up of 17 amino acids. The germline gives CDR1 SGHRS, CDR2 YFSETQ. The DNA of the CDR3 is TGCGCCAGCAGCCGTTGGACTAGCGGGGGCCGCACAGATACGCAGTATTTT. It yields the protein CASSRWTSGGRTDTQYF.

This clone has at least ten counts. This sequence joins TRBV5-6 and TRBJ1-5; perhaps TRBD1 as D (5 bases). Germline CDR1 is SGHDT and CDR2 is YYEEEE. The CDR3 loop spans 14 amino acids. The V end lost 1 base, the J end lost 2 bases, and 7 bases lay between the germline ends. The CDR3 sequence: CASSLQQGNQPQHF. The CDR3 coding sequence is TGTGCCAGCAGCTTGCAACAGGGCAATCAGCCCCAGCATTTT.

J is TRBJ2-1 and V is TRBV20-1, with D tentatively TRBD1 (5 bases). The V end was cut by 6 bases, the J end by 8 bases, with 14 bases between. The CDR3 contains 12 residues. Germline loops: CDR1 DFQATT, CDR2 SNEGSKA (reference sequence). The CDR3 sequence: CSASNGADEQFF. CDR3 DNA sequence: TGCAGTGCAAGTAATGGGGCGGATGAGCAGTTCTTC.

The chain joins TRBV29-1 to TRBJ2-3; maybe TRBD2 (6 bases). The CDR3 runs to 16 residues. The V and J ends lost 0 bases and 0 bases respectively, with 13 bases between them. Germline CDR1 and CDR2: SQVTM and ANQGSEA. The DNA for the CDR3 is TGCAGCGTTGAAGATCGTTGGAGGGCTAGCACAGATACGCAGTATTTT. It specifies CSVEDRWRASTDTQYF.

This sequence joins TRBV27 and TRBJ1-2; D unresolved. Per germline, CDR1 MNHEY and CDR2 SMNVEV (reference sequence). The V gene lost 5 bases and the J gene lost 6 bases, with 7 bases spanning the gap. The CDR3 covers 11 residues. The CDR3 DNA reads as TGTGCCAGCAGTAGCGGGGATGGCTACACCTTC. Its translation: CASSSGDGYTF.

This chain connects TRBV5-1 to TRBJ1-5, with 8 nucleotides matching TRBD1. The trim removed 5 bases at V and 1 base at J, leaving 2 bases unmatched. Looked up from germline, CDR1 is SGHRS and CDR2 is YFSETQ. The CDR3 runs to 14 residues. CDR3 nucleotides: TGCGCCAGCAGTCAGGGGGCGAGCAATCAGCCCCAGCATTTT. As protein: CASSQGASNQPQHF.

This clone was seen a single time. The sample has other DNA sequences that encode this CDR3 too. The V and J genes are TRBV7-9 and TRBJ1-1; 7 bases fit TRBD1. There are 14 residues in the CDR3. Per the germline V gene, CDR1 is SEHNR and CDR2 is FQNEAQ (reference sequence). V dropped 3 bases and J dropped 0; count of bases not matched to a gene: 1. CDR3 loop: CASSLGQLNTEAFF. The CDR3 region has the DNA TGTGCCAGCAGCTTGGGACAGTTGAACACTGAAGCTTTCTTT. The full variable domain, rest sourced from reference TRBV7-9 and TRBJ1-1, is DTGVSQNPRHKITKRGQNVTFRCDPISEHNRLYWYRQTLGQGPEFLTYFQNEAQLEKSRLLSDRFSAERPKGSFSTLEIQRTEQGDSAMYLCASSLGQLNTEAFFGQGTRLTVV.

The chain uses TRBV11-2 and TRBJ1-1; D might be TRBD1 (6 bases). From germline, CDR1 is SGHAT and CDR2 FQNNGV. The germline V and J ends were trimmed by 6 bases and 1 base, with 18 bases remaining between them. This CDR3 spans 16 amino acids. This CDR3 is CASSSPGGAENTEAFF. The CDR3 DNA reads TGTGCCAGCAGTTCCCCTGGGGGGGCCGAGAACACTGAAGCTTTCTTT.

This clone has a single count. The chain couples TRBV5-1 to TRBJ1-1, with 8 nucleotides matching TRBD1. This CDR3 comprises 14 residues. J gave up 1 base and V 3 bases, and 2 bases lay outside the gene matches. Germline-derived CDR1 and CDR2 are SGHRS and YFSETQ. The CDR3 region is CASSSQGENTEAFF. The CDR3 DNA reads TGCGCCAGCAGCTCACAGGGGGAGAACACTGAAGCTTTCTTT.

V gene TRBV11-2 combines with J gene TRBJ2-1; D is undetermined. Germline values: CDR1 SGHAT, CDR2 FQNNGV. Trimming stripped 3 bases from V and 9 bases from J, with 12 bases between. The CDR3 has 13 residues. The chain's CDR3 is CASSFALDGEQFF. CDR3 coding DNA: TGTGCCAGCAGCTTTGCCCTAGATGGTGAGCAGTTCTTC.

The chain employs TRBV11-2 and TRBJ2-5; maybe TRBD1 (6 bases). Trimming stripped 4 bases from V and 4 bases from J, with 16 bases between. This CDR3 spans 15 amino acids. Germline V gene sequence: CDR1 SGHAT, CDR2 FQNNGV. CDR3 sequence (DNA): TGTGCCAGCAGCTCAAGGACAGACGTCGTAGAGACCCAGTACTTC. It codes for CASSSRTDVVETQYF.

This CDR3 is CSARWGVQYF. As DNA, the CDR3 is TGCAGTGCCCGATGGGGGGTCCAGTACTTC. The chain is built from TRBV20-1 and TRBJ2-5; possible D gene TRBD2, 6 bases. CDR1 and CDR2 (germline): DFQATT, SNEGSKA (reference sequence). The CDR3 consists of 10 residues. The germline V and J ends were trimmed by 6 bases and 10 bases, with 12 bases remaining between them.

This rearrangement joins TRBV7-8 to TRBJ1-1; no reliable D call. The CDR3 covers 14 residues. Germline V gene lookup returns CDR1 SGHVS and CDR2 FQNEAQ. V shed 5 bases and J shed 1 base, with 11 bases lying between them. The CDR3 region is CASSLERENTEAFF. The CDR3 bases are TGTGCCAGCAGCCTGGAGCGAGAGAACACTGAAGCTTTCTTT.

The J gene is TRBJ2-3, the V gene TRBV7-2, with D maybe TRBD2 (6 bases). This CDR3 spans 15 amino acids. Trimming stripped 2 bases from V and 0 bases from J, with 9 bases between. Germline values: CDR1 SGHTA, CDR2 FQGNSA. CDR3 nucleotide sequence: TGTGCCAGCAGCTTATTGGCGGGGAGCACAGATACGCAGTATTTT. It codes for CASSLLAGSTDTQYF.